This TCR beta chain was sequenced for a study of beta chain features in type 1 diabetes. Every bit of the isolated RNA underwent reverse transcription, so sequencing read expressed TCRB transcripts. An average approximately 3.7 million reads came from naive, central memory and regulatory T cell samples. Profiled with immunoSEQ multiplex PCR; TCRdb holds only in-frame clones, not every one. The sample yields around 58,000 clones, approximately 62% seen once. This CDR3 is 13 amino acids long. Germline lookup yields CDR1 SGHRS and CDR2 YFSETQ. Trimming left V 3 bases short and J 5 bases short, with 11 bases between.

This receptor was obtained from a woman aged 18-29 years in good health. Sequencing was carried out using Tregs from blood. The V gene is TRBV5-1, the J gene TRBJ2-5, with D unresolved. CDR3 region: CASSSGVGETQYF. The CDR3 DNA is TGCGCCAGCAGCTCGGGTGTTGGGGAGACCCAGTACTTC.